A selection of T cell receptor beta chains follows, all from one sample in a study of beta chain features in type 1 diabetes. Libraries were prepared by immunoSEQ multiplex PCR; TCRdb keeps only in-frame clonotypes and omits some of them. The table records roughly 150,000 clones, approximately 10% of them present only once. Sequencing was done on a sample of central memory CD4+ T cells from blood. The receptors derive from a man aged 25-45 years with type 1 diabetes. Both conserved end residues are part of each CDR3. The D gene is left open where the match is weak. Clone size is not always given. Where it is, it says once, few, many or a class for expanded clones.

v_call	d_call	j_call	clone_size	cdr3_nt	cdr3_aa
TRBV4-2	-	TRBJ1-1	-	TGTGCCAGCAGCCAAGATCCACCGGGTACTGAAGCTTTCTTT	CASSQDPPGTEAFF
TRBV7-9	-	TRBJ2-7	few	TGTGCCAGCAGCCTTGGAGGAACCTACGAGCAGTACTTC	CASSLGGTYEQYF
TRBV2	TRBD2	TRBJ2-7	few	TGTGCCAGCAGTTTAACTAGCGGGAGATCATACGAGCAGTACTTC	CASSLTSGRSYEQYF
TRBV5-8	TRBD1	TRBJ1-4	-	TGTGCCAGCAGCTTGGGTGACAGGGCCTTGTCAACTAATGAAAAACTGTTTTTT	CASSLGDRALSTNEKLFF
TRBV7-9	-	TRBJ2-1	-	TGTGCCAGCAGCTTATACCGGGACACTCCGTTCTTC	CASSLYRDTPFF
TRBV11-2	-	TRBJ2-2	-	TGTGCCAGCAGCTTAGATCCATCGGCCGGGGAGCTGTTTTTT	CASSLDPSAGELFF
TRBV28	-	TRBJ1-5	-	TGTGCCAGTCGTCCTGTAGCCGACAATCAGCCCCAGCATTTT	CASRPVADNQPQHF
TRBV18	TRBD2	TRBJ2-1	few	TGTGCCAGCTCATCGGGACTAGCTAATGAGCAGTTCTTC	CASSSGLANEQFF
TRBV28	-	TRBJ2-2	-	TGTGCCAGCGGTCAGGGGATGACCGGGGAGCTGTTTTTT	CASGQGMTGELFF
TRBV5-1	TRBD2	TRBJ2-3	-	TGCGCCAGCAGCCCGGGGACTAGTTTCGAGTCAGATACGCAGTATTTT	CASSPGTSFESDTQYF
TRBV7-2	-	TRBJ2-7	few	TGTGCCAGCAGACTACAGAGGGCAGGAGACTACGAGCAGTACTTC	CASRLQRAGDYEQYF
TRBV5-1	TRBD2	TRBJ2-7	few	TGCGCCAGCAGCTTGGGAGGAAGTGGGACTAAAGCCTACGAGCAGTACTTC	CASSLGGSGTKAYEQYF
TRBV30	-	TRBJ1-5	-	TGTGCCTGGAGTGTTGCAGGGGTTTATAGCAATCAGCCCCAGCATTTT	CAWSVAGVYSNQPQHF
TRBV5-6	-	TRBJ2-2	few	TGTGCCAGCAGCTTGTGGGACTCGGGAACCGGGGAGCTGTTTTTT	CASSLWDSGTGELFF
TRBV6-5	TRBD2	TRBJ2-7	few	TGTGCCAGCAGGCTAGCGGCAAGCTCCTACGAGCAGTACTTC	CASRLAASSYEQYF
TRBV7-8	-	TRBJ2-7	-	TGTGCCAGCAGCTTATCCTGGGGGGAGAAAACCTCCTACGAGCAGTACTTC	CASSLSWGEKTSYEQYF